This entry lists 21 T cell receptor beta chains sequenced from one sample in a study of blood T cell repertoires in COVID-19. Measured with immunoSEQ multiplex PCR; TCRdb has only the in-frame clones, and not every one. The table shows roughly 380,000 clones, with about 90% occurring only once. Sequences were obtained from PBMCs or T cells enriched from blood (not recorded which). The receptors were sampled from a man aged 25-45 years who had recovered from COVID-19.

The chain combines TRBV11-3 with TRBJ1-1, with D uncertain. CDR1 is SGHNT and CDR2 is YENEEA in the germline V gene. This CDR3 is built from 13 residues. Trimming removed 2 bases at V and 1 base at J, with 5 bases between. The CDR3 spells CASSLFQNTEAFF. CDR3 nucleotide sequence: TGTGCCAGCAGCTTATTTCAGAACACTGAAGCTTTCTTT. The variable domain in full, with the rest retrieved from reference TRBV11-3 and TRBJ1-1, is EAGVVQSPRYKIIEKKQPVAFWCNPISGHNTLYWYLQNLGQGPELLIRYENEEAVDDSQLPKDRFSAERLKGVDSTLKIQPAELGDSAVYLCASSLFQNTEAFFGQGTRLTVV.

This chain uses TRBV19 with TRBJ2-1; weak D call: TRBD2 (6 bases). The V and J ends lost 3 bases and 10 bases respectively, with 19 bases between them. The CDR3 loop spans 15 amino acids. Germline V gene data show CDR1 as LNHDA and CDR2 as SQIVND (reference sequence). The CDR3 bases are TGTGCCAGTAGTATCACCGGGACTGCGGCCGAGGAGCAGTTCTTC. This gives the protein CASSITGTAAEEQFF.

Remarks on this clone: The junction departs from the called germline gene at one end, perhaps through a read error. The chain links TRBV29-1 to TRBJ1-1, with D unresolved. The CDR3 loop spans 10 amino acids. Germline assignment: CDR1 SQVTM and CDR2 ANQGSEA. Here the CDR3 DNA reads TGCAGCCGGGAGAACGCTGAAGCTTTCTTT. It codes for CSRENAEAFF.

The chain is built from TRBV7-2 and TRBJ2-1, with D perhaps TRBD2 (5 bases). V was shortened by 3 bases and J by 0 bases, with 12 bases between the two germline ends. Germline V gene lookup returns CDR1 SGHTA and CDR2 FQGNSA. The CDR3 is 16 residues long. In DNA form, the CDR3 reads TGTGCCAGCAGCTTCTACCTGGGGAGCTCCTACAATGAGCAGTTCTTC. Protein: CASSFYLGSSYNEQFF.

The chain joins TRBV7-2 to TRBJ1-2, with 11 bases aligning to TRBD1. The ends lost 2 bases at V and 4 bases at J; junction bases unmatched: 6. The CDR3 has 16 residues. CDR1 is SGHTA and CDR2 is FQGNSA in the germline V gene. CDR3 sequence (DNA): TGTGCCAGCAGCTTAAGTTGGGGACAGGGGGGCTATGGCTACACCTTC. This gives the protein CASSLSWGQGGYGYTF.

This rearrangement joins TRBV2 to TRBJ2-3; 14 bases map to TRBD2. The CDR3 contains 15 residues. Germline loops: CDR1 SNHLY, CDR2 FYNNEI. The V gene end was trimmed by 6 bases and the J gene end by 8 bases; junction bases not matched to a gene: 7. In nucleotides, the CDR3 is TGTGCCAGCAGGGTGACTAGCGGGGGGGAGGGTACGCAGTATTTT. Residues: CASRVTSGGEGTQYF.

The chain couples TRBV2 to TRBJ1-1; D is uncertain. The CDR3 is 15 residues long. Trimming stripped 0 bases from V and 3 bases from J, with 11 bases between. CDR1 is SNHLY, CDR2 FYNNEI, per germline. The CDR3 loop reads CASSEAWALDTEAFF. CDR3 nucleotide sequence: TGTGCCAGCAGTGAAGCTTGGGCTCTGGACACTGAAGCTTTCTTT.

This chain uses TRBV30 with TRBJ2-5; D may be TRBD2 (5 bases). The germline CDR1 and CDR2 sequences are GTSNPN and SVGIG (reference sequence). V was cut by 3 bases and J by 6 bases, with 11 bases left in between. CDR3 size: 12 residues. The CDR3 protein is CAWRMGEKTQYF. CDR3 coding DNA: TGTGCCTGGAGGATGGGAGAAAAGACCCAGTACTTC.

As regards this clone: The same CDR3 arises from other DNA sequences in this sample as well. V and J are TRBV27 and TRBJ1-2; 7 nucleotides line up with TRBD1. The CDR3 is made up of 13 amino acids. Trimming cost V 5 bases and J 8 bases; bases outside gene matches: 8. The germline CDR1 and CDR2 sequences are MNHEY and SMNVEV (reference sequence). CDR3 sequence reads: CASSLDRAYGYTF. DNA for the CDR3: TGTGCCAGCAGTCTCGACAGGGCCTACGGCTACACCTTC.

The chain is built from TRBV6-5 and TRBJ2-2; 7 positions agree with TRBD1. The CDR3 loop spans 15 amino acids. The ends lost 6 bases at V and 4 bases at J; junction bases unmatched: 8. Germline CDR1 and CDR2: MNHEY and SVGAGI. CDR3 sequence reads: CASSPRGLPTGELFF. The DNA of the CDR3 is TGTGCCAGCAGCCCGAGGGGGCTGCCCACCGGGGAGCTGTTTTTT.

V is TRBV7-9 and J is TRBJ2-3; maybe TRBD2 (7 bases). The CDR3 loop spans 18 amino acids. Germline values: CDR1 SEHNR, CDR2 FQNEAQ (reference sequence). V lost 7 bases and J 2 bases, leaving 25 bases between the germline ends. The CDR3 coding sequence is TGTGCCAGCACCCCCGGGGGATGGCGGGGGCCAACCACAGATACGCAGTATTTT. This encodes CASTPGGWRGPTTDTQYF.

This chain links TRBV18 with TRBJ2-7; the D gene is possibly TRBD1 (6 bases). This CDR3 has 14 amino acids. V dropped 1 base and J dropped 2 bases, with 9 bases sitting between them. Germline V gene lookup returns CDR1 KGHSH and CDR2 LQKENI. CDR3 amino acids: CASSPLDSAYEQYF. In DNA, the CDR3 is TGTGCCAGCTCACCACTGGACAGTGCCTACGAGCAGTACTTC.

V is TRBV4-1 and J is TRBJ1-6, with TRBD1 identical over 7 bases. The CDR3 spans 15 residues. Trimming removed 3 bases from V and 8 bases from J; junction bases left unmatched: 7. Germline CDR1 is MGHRA and CDR2 is YSYEKL. CDR3 residues: CASSQIGQVYSPLHF. CDR3 bases: TGCGCCAGCAGCCAGATCGGACAGGTATATTCACCCCTCCACTTT.

The chain employs TRBV18 and TRBJ1-1; D may be TRBD1 (6 bases). CDR1 and CDR2 (germline): KGHSH, LQKENI. V was shortened by 6 bases and J by 5 bases, with 19 bases between the two germline ends. This CDR3 has 15 residues. CDR3 nucleotide sequence: TGTGCCAGCTCGCCTCAACAGGGAGGGGCGACTGAAGCTTTCTTT. Translating it yields CASSPQQGGATEAFF.

The rearrangement links TRBV5-6 to TRBJ2-7, with TRBD1 matching 9 bases. The CDR3 covers 14 residues. Germline CDR1 SGHDT, CDR2 YYEEEE. The V and J ends lost 4 bases and 6 bases, in that order; junction bases with no gene match: 8. The CDR3 here is CASSPGTGTAEQYF. The CDR3 DNA sequence: TGTGCCAGCAGCCCCGGGACAGGGACAGCCGAGCAGTACTTC. Full variable domain (rest looked up from reference TRBV5-6 and TRBJ2-7): DAGVTQSPTHLIKTRGQQVTLRCSPKSGHDTVSWYQQALGQGPQFIFQYYEEEERQRGNFPDRFSGHQFPNYSSELNVNALLLGDSALYLCASSPGTGTAEQYFGPGTRLTVT.

As to this clone: The same CDR3 is also encoded by other DNA sequences in this sample. The chain combines TRBV30 with TRBJ1-1; D may be TRBD1 (6 bases). The CDR3 spans 13 residues. The germline gives CDR1 GTSNPN, CDR2 SVGIG (reference sequence). Trimming removed 2 bases at V and 1 base at J, with 8 bases between. The CDR3, as DNA: TGTGCCTGGAGTAGGGGGGGGAACACTGAAGCTTTCTTT. This encodes CAWSRGGNTEAFF.

The chain links TRBV27 to TRBJ1-2; D is ambiguous. V lost 8 bases and J lost 3, with 10 bases in between. CDR1 and CDR2 (germline): MNHEY, SMNVEV (reference sequence). The CDR3 runs 12 residues. CDR3 bases: TGTGCCAGCGGAGCTCTTGACTATGGCTACACCTTC. This encodes CASGALDYGYTF.

The rearrangement joins TRBV9 to TRBJ1-4; D remains ambiguous. Germline V CDR1 and CDR2: SGDLS, YYNGEE. The CDR3 loop spans 15 amino acids. The V end was cut by 2 bases, the J end by 5 bases, with 13 bases between. The CDR3 sequence is CASSVGPGPNEKLFF. DNA of the CDR3: TGTGCCAGCAGCGTTGGTCCTGGGCCGAATGAAAAACTGTTTTTT.

This chain connects TRBV19 to TRBJ1-1; a weak D match, TRBD1 (5 bases). The CDR3 length is 14 residues. V lost 4 bases and J 2 bases, leaving 11 bases between the germline ends. CDR1 is LNHDA and CDR2 is SQIVND in the germline V gene (reference sequence). The CDR3 spells CASSTRQRNTEAFF. Written as DNA, the CDR3 is TGTGCCAGTAGTACACGACAGCGAAACACTGAAGCTTTCTTT.

CDR3 DNA sequence: TGCAGCGGTATAGGGGCGTTTTTGTGTGGCAATCAGCCCCAGCATTTT. Protein sequence: CSGIGAFLCGNQPQHF. The chain couples TRBV29-1 to TRBJ1-5; maybe TRBD1 (5 bases). The CDR3 has 16 residues. The ends were cut back, 7 bases at V and 2 bases at J, with 21 bases in the middle. Per germline, CDR1 SQVTM and CDR2 ANQGSEA.

The chain carries TRBV7-8 and TRBJ2-7; 8 bases align to TRBD1. Germline V CDR1 and CDR2: SGHVS, FQNEAQ. The CDR3 consists of 15 residues. The V gene end was trimmed by 5 bases and the J gene end by 0 bases; junction bases not matched to a gene: 6. The CDR3 region is CASSHRDRSSYEQYF. The DNA for the CDR3 is TGTGCCAGCAGCCACCGGGACAGGAGCTCCTACGAGCAGTACTTC.